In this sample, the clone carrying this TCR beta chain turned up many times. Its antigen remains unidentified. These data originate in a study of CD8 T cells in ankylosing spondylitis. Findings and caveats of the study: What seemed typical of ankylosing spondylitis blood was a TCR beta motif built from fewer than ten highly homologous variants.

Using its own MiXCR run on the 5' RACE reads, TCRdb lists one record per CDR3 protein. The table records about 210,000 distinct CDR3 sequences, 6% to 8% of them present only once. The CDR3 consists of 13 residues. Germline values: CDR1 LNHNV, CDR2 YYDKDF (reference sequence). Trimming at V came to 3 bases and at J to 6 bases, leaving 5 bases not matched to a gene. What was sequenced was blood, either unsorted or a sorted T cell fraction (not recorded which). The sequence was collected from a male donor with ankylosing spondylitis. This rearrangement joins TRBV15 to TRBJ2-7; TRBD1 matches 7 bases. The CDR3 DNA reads TGTGCCACCAGCAGGGAACAGGGGTCCGAGCAGTACTTC. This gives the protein CATSREQGSEQYF.